Included here is one T cell receptor beta chain sequence, with context. CDR1 MNHNS and CDR2 SASEGT come from the germline V gene. V lost 6 bases, J lost 1 base, and 5 bases stayed unmatched. CDR3 length: 15 amino acids. This entry is derived from a study of technical replicates of blood from several donors. Clones were read by immunoSEQ multiplex PCR, and TCRdb kept only the in-frame ones, dropping some. The sample consists of tens of thousands of clones, roughly 94% of them appearing once. Sequenced: T cells isolated from PBMCs. The origin of this receptor is a human donor in good health. This chain joins TRBV6-1 and TRBJ2-5; 10 positions agree with TRBD2. CDR3 protein: CASRSSGGIQETQYF. As DNA, the CDR3 is TGTGCCAGCAGGAGTAGCGGGGGGATCCAAGAGACCCAGTACTTC.